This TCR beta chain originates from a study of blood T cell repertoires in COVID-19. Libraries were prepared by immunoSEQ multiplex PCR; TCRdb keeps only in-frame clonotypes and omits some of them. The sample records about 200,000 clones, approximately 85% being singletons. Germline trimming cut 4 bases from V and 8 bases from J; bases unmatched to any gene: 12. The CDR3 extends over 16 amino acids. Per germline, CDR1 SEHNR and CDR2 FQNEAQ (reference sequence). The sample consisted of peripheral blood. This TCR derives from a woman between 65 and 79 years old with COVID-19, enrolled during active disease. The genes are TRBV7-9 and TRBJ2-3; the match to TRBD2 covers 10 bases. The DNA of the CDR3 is TGTGCCAGCAGCTCCCTCAGCGGGGGGGCCGTCGCTACGCAGTATTTT. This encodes CASSSLSGGAVATQYF. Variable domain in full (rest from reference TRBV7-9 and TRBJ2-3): DTGVSQNPRHKITKRGQNVTFRCDPISEHNRLYWYRQTLGQGPEFLTYFQNEAQLEKSRLLSDRFSAERPKGSFSTLEIQRTEQGDSAMYLCASSSLSGGAVATQYFGPGTRLTVL.